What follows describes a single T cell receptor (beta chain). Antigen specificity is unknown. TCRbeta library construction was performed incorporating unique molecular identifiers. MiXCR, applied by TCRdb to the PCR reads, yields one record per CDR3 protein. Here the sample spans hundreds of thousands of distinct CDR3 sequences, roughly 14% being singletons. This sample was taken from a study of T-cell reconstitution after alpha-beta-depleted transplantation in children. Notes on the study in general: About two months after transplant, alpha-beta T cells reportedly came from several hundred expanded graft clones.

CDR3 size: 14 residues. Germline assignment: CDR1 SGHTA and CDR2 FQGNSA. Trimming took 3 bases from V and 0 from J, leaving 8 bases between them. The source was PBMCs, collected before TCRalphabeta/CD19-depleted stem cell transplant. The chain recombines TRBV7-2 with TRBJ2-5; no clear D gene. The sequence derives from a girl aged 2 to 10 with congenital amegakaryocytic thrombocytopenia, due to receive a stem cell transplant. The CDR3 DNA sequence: TGTGCCAGCAGCTTTTACAGAAACCAAGAGACCCAGTACTTC. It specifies CASSFYRNQETQYF. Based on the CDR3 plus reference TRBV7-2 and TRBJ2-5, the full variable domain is GAGVSQSPSNKVTEKGKDVELRCDPISGHTALYWYRQSLGQGLEFLIYFQGNSAPDKSGLPSDRFSAERTGGSVSTLTIQRTQQEDSAVYLCASSFYRNQETQYFGPGTRLLVL.